This T cell receptor (beta chain) was recovered during a study of T cell responses to AZD1222 COVID-19 vaccine. Between the trimmed V and J ends, which lost 4 bases and 0 bases, there was a span of 10 bases. From germline, CDR1 is SGHTA and CDR2 FQGTGA. The CDR3 totals 15 residues. TCRdb keeps only in-frame clones here, not all; method: immunoSEQ multiplex PCR. Of over 150,000 clones listed, under 95% are singletons. The material sequenced was peripheral blood, taken 28 days after the second AZD1222 dose. The V call is TRBV7-3, the J call TRBJ2-1; D gene ambiguous. This clonotype originated in an adult who received the AZD1222 COVID-19 vaccine. The CDR3 here is CASSSTVASYNEQFF. The CDR3 coding sequence is TGTGCCAGCAGCTCAACAGTCGCCTCCTACAATGAGCAGTTCTTC.